Sequencing of this T cell receptor (beta chain) was carried out in a study of blood T cell repertoires in COVID-19. The assay was immunoSEQ multiplex PCR, and TCRdb's table has in-frame clones only and misses some. The repertoire holds under 200,000 clones, with approximately 84% as singletons. The CDR3 totals 16 residues. V trimming: 2 bases; J trimming: 0 bases; junction bases outside the gene matches: 5. CDR1 and CDR2 (germline): MGHRA, YSYEKL. Sample: peripheral blood. The clonotype comes from a woman older than 75 with COVID-19, enrolled during active disease. The rearrangement uses TRBV4-1 and TRBJ2-3; 7 bases line up with TRBD2. CDR3 in amino acids: CASSQSTSDSTDTQYF. The DNA for the CDR3 is TGCGCCAGCAGCCAATCTACTAGCGACAGCACAGATACGCAGTATTTT.